This entry features one TCR beta chain sequence. The data are from a study of T cells in localized non-small cell lung cancer. Profiled with immunoSEQ multiplex PCR; TCRdb holds only in-frame clones, not every one. The table records about 26,000 clones, around 93% of them present only once. Trimming cost V 6 bases and J 5 bases, with 20 bases left between them. Germline lookup yields CDR1 MNHEY and CDR2 SMNVEV (reference sequence). The CDR3 totals 16 residues. The chain couples TRBV27 to TRBJ2-1; D remains unclear. This material consisted of peripheral blood, taken before any cancer treatment. The clonotype comes from a female donor at least 60 years old with stage II squamous cell lung carcinoma. The CDR3 here is CASRDPGRYLNNEQFF. The CDR3 DNA sequence: TGTGCCAGCAGGGACCCGGGCCGCTACCTAAACAATGAGCAGTTCTTC.